In this sample, the clone carrying this T cell receptor beta chain turned up once. These data originate in a study of blood T cell repertoires in COVID-19. Overall study: Italy, Spain and the United States were the sources of the convalescent and acute COVID-19 samples. PBMCs, B-cell-depleted T cells, or T cells were the source of the cDNA or gDNA that made up the material.

Germline V gene lookup returns CDR1 MNHNY and CDR2 SVGAGI (reference sequence). This CDR3 comprises 15 residues. V lost 4 bases to trimming and J lost 5 bases, with 15 bases between them. As handled by the study authors: Estimates of nucleated cell counts were drawn from the amplification of reference gene primers. Sequencing used immunoSEQ multiplex PCR; TCRdb keeps in-frame clones, though not all of them. V and J calls plus clone size are reproduced from that table; the DNA served to infer D and trimming. The data contain approximately 230,000 clones, about 88% of them singletons. The receptor was isolated from a woman in her 40s who had recovered from COVID-19. The sequencing sample was made of peripheral blood. V gene TRBV6-6 combines with J gene TRBJ2-1, with D tentatively TRBD2 (6 bases). This CDR3 is CASSSPGVDHNEQFF. Written as DNA, the CDR3 is TGTGCCAGCAGTTCCCCGGGGGTGGACCACAATGAGCAGTTCTTC.